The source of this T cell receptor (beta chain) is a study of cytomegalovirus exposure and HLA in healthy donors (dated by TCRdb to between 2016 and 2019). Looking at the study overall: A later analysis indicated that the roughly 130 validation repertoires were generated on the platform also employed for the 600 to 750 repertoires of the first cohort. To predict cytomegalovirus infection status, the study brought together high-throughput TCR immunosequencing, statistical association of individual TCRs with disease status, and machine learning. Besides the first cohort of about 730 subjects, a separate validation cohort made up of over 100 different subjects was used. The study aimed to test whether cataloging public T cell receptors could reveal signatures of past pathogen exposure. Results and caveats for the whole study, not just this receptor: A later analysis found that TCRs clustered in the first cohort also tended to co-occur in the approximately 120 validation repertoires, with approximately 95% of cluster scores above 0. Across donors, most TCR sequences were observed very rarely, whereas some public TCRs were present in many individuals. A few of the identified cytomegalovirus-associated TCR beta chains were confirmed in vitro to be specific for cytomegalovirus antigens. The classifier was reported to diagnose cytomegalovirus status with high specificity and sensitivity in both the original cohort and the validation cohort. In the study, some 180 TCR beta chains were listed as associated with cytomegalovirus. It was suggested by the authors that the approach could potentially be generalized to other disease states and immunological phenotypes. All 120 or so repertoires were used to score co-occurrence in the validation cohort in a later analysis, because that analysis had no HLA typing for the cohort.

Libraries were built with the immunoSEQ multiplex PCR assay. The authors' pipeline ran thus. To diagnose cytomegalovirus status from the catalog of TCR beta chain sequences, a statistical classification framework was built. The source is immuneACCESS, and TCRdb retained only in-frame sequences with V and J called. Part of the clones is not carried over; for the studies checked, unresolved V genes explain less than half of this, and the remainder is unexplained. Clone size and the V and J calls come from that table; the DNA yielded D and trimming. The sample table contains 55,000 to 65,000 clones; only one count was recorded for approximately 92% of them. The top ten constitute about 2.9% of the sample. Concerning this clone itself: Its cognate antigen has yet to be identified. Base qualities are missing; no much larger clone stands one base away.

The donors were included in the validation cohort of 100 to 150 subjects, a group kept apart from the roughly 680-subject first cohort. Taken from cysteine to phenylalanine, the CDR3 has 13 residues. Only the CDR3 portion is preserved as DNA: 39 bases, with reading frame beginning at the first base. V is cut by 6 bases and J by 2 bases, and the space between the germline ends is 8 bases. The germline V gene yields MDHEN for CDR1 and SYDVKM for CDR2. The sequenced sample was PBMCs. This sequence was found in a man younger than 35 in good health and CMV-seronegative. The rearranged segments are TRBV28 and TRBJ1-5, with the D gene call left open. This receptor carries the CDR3 CASRASGNQPQHF. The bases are TGTGCCAGCAGGGCCTCAGGCAATCAGCCCCAGCATTTT.